The T cell receptor (beta chain) described here comes from a study of identifying expanded T cells in peripheral blood. Looked up from germline, CDR1 is SQVTM and CDR2 is ANQGSEA. Deletions cut 7 bases from V and 5 bases from J, with 18 bases between. This CDR3 region has 14 residues. This table comes from immunoSEQ multiplex PCR, and its TCRdb copy is limited to in-frame clones, with some not included. The sample has tens of thousands of clones; roughly 86% are singletons. J is TRBJ2-1 and V is TRBV29-1; TRBD1 or TRBD2 may be the D gene (5 bases each). Specimen: blood. This TCR was sampled from a person aged 18 to 70 in good health. CDR3 in amino acids: CSDLPGPPNNEQFF. The CDR3, as DNA: TGCAGCGATTTACCGGGACCACCCAACAATGAGCAGTTCTTC.